These 5 T cell receptor beta chains share one sample of origin, sequenced in a study of blood T cell repertoires in COVID-19. Sequenced by immunoSEQ multiplex PCR; TCRdb stores in-frame clones only, minus some. The profile shows approximately 200,000 clones, about 80% of them singletons. Sequencing was carried out using peripheral blood. The receptors stem from a woman aged 60-75 years with acute or convalescent COVID-19.

For this clone: The sample carries other DNA sequences with the same CDR3. V usage is TRBV6-6 and J usage is TRBJ1-1, with D uncertain. Germline-derived CDR1 and CDR2 are MNHNY and SVGAGI (reference sequence). Trimming shortened V by 4 bases and J by 0 bases, and 9 bases separated the two germline ends. The CDR3 covers 14 residues. The CDR3 region has the DNA TGTGCCAGCAGTTTCCCAGAAATGAACACTGAAGCTTTCTTT. Its protein product is CASSFPEMNTEAFF.

The V call is TRBV27, the J call TRBJ1-1, with TRBD1 matching 8 bases. The junction had 4 bases not matched to a gene; V was cut back by 2 bases and J by 8 bases. This CDR3 has 13 amino acids. From germline, CDR1 is MNHEY and CDR2 SMNVEV (reference sequence). CDR3 region: CASSLATGGEAFF. CDR3 coding DNA: TGTGCCAGCAGTTTAGCTACAGGGGGAGAAGCTTTCTTT.

The chain has TRBV7-8 and TRBJ2-1; no firm D call. V dropped 1 base and J dropped 8 bases, with 12 bases sitting between them. The CDR3 covers 14 residues. Germline CDR1 is SGHVS and CDR2 is FQNEAQ. CDR3 in DNA: TGTGCCAGCAGCTTAGGTGGCAGGTTCGATGAGCAGTTCTTC. Its protein product is CASSLGGRFDEQFF.

The chain carries TRBV20-1 and TRBJ1-6; the D gene is possibly TRBD1 (5 bases). V dropped 6 bases and J dropped 8 bases, with 11 bases sitting between them. The CDR3 runs 12 residues. CDR1 is DFQATT and CDR2 is SNEGSKA in the germline V gene (reference sequence). CDR3 coding DNA: TGCAGTGCAAGTCAGGGTGATTCACCCCTCCACTTT. This codes for CSASQGDSPLHF.

The chain joins TRBV2 to TRBJ1-1; unclear D gene. Germline V gene sequence: CDR1 SNHLY, CDR2 FYNNEI. The CDR3 has 14 amino acids. Trimming took 1 base from V and 1 from J, leaving 7 bases between them. The DNA of the CDR3 is TGTGCCAGCAGTGAAGGTGTAAAGAACACTGAAGCTTTCTTT. Protein product: CASSEGVKNTEAFF.